This T cell receptor (beta chain) was identified in a study of blood T cell repertoires in COVID-19. Study overall: The study drew acute and convalescent COVID-19 samples from the United States, Italy and Spain. Nucleic acid was either cDNA or gDNA, and it came from T cells, B-cell-depleted T cells, or PBMCs.

Profiled with immunoSEQ multiplex PCR; TCRdb holds only in-frame clones, not every one. Here the sample spans about 320,000 clones, around 85% being singletons. The CDR3 sequence is 17 residues long. Germline lookup yields CDR1 SEHNR and CDR2 FQNEAQ (reference sequence). V was pared by 1 base and J by 6 bases, with 16 bases between. This TCR was recovered from a human donor in a cohort sampled during active COVID-19. The sample consisted of peripheral blood. This sequence joins TRBV7-9 and TRBJ1-6; possibly TRBD1 for D (6 bases). The CDR3 spells CASSLVGGGEGNSPLHF. The CDR3, as DNA: TGTGCCAGCAGCTTAGTTGGCGGGGGCGAAGGTAATTCACCCCTCCACTTT.